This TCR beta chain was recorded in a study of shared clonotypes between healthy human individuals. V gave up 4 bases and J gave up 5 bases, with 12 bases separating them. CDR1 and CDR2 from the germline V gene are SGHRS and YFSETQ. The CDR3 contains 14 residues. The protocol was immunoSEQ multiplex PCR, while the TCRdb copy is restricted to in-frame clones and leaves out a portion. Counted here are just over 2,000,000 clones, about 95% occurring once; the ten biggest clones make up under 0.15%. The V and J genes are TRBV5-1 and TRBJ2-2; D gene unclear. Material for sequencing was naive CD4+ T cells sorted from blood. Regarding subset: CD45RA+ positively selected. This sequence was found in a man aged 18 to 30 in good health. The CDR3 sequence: CASSVVDETGELFF. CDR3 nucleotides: TGCGCCAGCAGCGTTGTAGACGAAACCGGGGAGCTGTTTTTT.